Listed below are T cell receptor beta chains from one sample, sequenced in a study of human T cells and chemical hapten exposure. TCRdb analysed the RACE reads with MiXCR anew, one entry per CDR3 protein. The sample records 90,000 to 110,000 distinct CDR3 sequences, approximately 36% being singletons. Sequences were derived from whole blood, sampled in connection with sensitization to the hapten diphenylcyclopropenone (DPC). Receptors were obtained from a man in his forties or fifties with alopecia areata. Some clones in this sample may be carry-over from other donors' samples. Each CDR3 is given with its conserved first and last residue. The D gene is left open where the match is weak. The size field is filled for only some rows; it gives once, few, many or a size class.

J gene: TRBJ2-5; D gene: TRBD2; clone size: -; V gene: TRBV5-1; CDR3 protein: CASSLGAGGAETQYF; CDR3 DNA: TGCGCCAGCAGCTTGGGAGCGGGAGGGGCCGAGACCCAGTACTTC
J gene: TRBJ2-1; D gene: TRBD2; clone size: few; V gene: TRBV12-5; CDR3 protein: CASGLVLSTSGTSSYNEQFF; CDR3 DNA: TGTGCTAGTGGTTTGGTACTATCGACTAGCGGGACGAGCTCCTACAATGAGCAGTTCTTC
J gene: TRBJ2-3; D gene: -; clone size: -; V gene: TRBV9; CDR3 protein: CASSVGGEVGADTQYF; CDR3 DNA: TGTGCCAGCAGCGTAGGTGGGGAAGTCGGGGCAGATACGCAGTATTTT
J gene: TRBJ2-1; D gene: TRBD2; clone size: few; V gene: TRBV28; CDR3 protein: CASSYPAGITF; CDR3 DNA: TGTGCCAGCAGTTACCCAGCGGGGATTACCTTC
J gene: TRBJ2-3; D gene: TRBD2; clone size: -; V gene: TRBV20-1; CDR3 protein: CSARTTSGYTDTQYF; CDR3 DNA: TGCAGTGCTAGAACGACTAGCGGGTACACAGATACGCAGTATTTT
J gene: TRBJ2-3; D gene: TRBD2; clone size: -; V gene: TRBV11-2; CDR3 protein: CASSSGLAGVLSTDTQYF; CDR3 DNA: TGTGCCAGCAGCTCTGGACTAGCGGGAGTCCTCAGCACAGATACGCAGTATTTT
J gene: TRBJ2-3; D gene: TRBD2; clone size: few; V gene: TRBV7-6; CDR3 protein: CASSLYPPSGSPDTQYF; CDR3 DNA: TGTGCCAGCAGCTTATATCCCCCTAGCGGGAGTCCAGATACGCAGTATTTT
J gene: TRBJ1-2; D gene: -; clone size: few; V gene: TRBV5-1; CDR3 protein: CASSLSGLDGYTF; CDR3 DNA: TGCGCCAGCAGCTTGTCAGGGTTGGATGGCTACACCTTC
J gene: TRBJ1-1; D gene: -; clone size: -; V gene: TRBV12-3/TRBV12-4; CDR3 protein: CASSFGDSAGTEAFF; CDR3 DNA: TGTGCCAGCAGTTTTGGAGACTCTGCGGGGACTGAAGCTTTCTTT
J gene: TRBJ2-1; D gene: TRBD2; clone size: many; V gene: TRBV4-3; CDR3 protein: CASSHGLASEQFF; CDR3 DNA: TGCGCCAGCAGCCACGGACTAGCGTCTGAGCAGTTCTTC
J gene: TRBJ1-1; D gene: TRBD1; clone size: -; V gene: TRBV6-2/TRBV6-3; CDR3 protein: CASSQGVSTEAFF; CDR3 DNA: TGTGCCAGCAGTCAGGGGGTGAGCACTGAAGCTTTCTTT
J gene: TRBJ2-4; D gene: TRBD1; clone size: -; V gene: TRBV7-9; CDR3 protein: CASSPQGEAKNIQYF; CDR3 DNA: TGTGCCAGCAGCCCCCAGGGGGAGGCCAAAAACATTCAGTACTTC